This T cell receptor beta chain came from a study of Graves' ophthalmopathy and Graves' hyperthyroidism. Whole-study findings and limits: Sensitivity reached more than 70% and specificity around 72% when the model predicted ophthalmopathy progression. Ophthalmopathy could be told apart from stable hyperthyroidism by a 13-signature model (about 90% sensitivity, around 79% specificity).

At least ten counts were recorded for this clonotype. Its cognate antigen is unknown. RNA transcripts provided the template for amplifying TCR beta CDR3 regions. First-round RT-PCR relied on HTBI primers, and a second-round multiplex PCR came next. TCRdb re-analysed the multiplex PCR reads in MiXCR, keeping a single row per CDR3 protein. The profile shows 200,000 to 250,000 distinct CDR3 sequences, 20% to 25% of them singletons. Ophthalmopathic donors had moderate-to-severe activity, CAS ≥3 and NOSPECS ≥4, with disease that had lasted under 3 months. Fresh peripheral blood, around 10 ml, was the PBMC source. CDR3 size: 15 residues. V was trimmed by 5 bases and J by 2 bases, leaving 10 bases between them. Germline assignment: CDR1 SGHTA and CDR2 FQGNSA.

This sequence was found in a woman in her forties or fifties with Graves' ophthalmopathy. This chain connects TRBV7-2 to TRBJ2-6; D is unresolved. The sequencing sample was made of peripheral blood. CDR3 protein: CASSHYNPGANVLTF. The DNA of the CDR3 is TGTGCCAGCAGCCATTACAACCCTGGGGCCAACGTCCTGACTTTC.